The 23 T cell receptor beta chains below come from one sample, sequenced in a study of OX40 agonist ivuxolimab in advanced cancers. Only in-frame clones appear in the TCRdb table, and some are missing; sequencing was by immunoSEQ multiplex PCR. The data show about 59,000 clones, with over 80% seen just once and around 25% held by the top ten. The sample consisted of CD4+ or CD8+ T cells sorted from blood, taken in a trial of the OX40 agonist ivuxolimab. All receptors derive from an adult with an advanced solid tumor such as melanoma, head and neck, liver or kidney cancer.

The rearrangement links TRBV9 to TRBJ1-6, with a tentative D call TRBD1 (5 bases). In germline, CDR1 is SGDLS, CDR2 YYNGEE. The CDR3 is made up of 14 amino acids. V dropped 5 bases and J dropped 15 bases, with 21 bases sitting between them. CDR3 coding DNA: TGTGCCAGCAGTTATGGGGCAGGGCTCACTCTCCTCCACTTT. Protein product: CASSYGAGLTLLHF.

The chain combines TRBV7-9 with TRBJ1-1, with D maybe TRBD1 (5 bases). Germline V gene sequence: CDR1 SEHNR, CDR2 FQNEAQ (reference sequence). The CDR3 length is 15 residues. V was shortened by 1 base and J by 2 bases, with 11 bases between the two germline ends. In nucleotides, the CDR3 is TGTGCCAGCAGCTTAGGGGGGGACCCTAACACTGAAGCTTTCTTT. Translated: CASSLGGDPNTEAFF.

This chain connects TRBV5-6 to TRBJ2-6; the match to TRBD2 covers 8 bases. The CDR3 spans 14 residues. The germline V gene has CDR1 SGHDT and CDR2 YYEEEE. J was trimmed by 15 bases and V by 0 bases; bases with no gene match: 8. The CDR3 here is CASSLGTPGGDLTF. CDR3 nucleotide sequence: TGTGCCAGCAGCTTGGGGACTCCCGGGGGGGACCTGACTTTC. The entire variable domain, with the rest obtained from reference TRBV5-6 and TRBJ2-6, is as follows: DAGVTQSPTHLIKTRGQQVTLRCSPKSGHDTVSWYQQALGQGPQFIFQYYEEEERQRGNFPDRFSGHQFPNYSSELNVNALLLGDSALYLCASSLGTPGGDLTFGAGSRLTVL.

The genes are TRBV7-9 and TRBJ2-5; D gene unclear. Looked up from germline, CDR1 is SEHNR and CDR2 is FQNEAQ (reference sequence). Trimming removed 5 bases at V and 3 bases at J, with 13 bases between. The CDR3 totals 14 residues. CDR3 DNA sequence: TGTGCCAGCAGCACCACTAACCTCAAAGAGACCCAGTACTTC. Protein product: CASSTTNLKETQYF.

The CDR3 spells CASSLTGGDTEAFF. CDR3 nucleotide sequence: TGTGCCAGCAGTTTGACAGGGGGGGACACTGAAGCTTTCTTT. The V gene is TRBV28, the J gene TRBJ1-1; 9 nucleotides agree with TRBD1. Germline V gene lookup returns CDR1 MDHEN and CDR2 SYDVKM. CDR3 length equals 14 residues. V was pared by 3 bases and J by 3 bases, with 2 bases of the junction left unmatched. Variable domain in full (rest from reference TRBV28 and TRBJ1-1): DVKVTQSSRYLVKRTGEKVFLECVQDMDHENMFWYRQDPGLGLRLIYFSYDVKMKEKGDIPEGYSVSREKKERFSLILESASTNQTSMYLCASSLTGGDTEAFFGQGTRLTVV.

The chain has TRBV4-2 and TRBJ2-1, with a weak D call TRBD2 (6 bases). CDR1 and CDR2 (germline): LGHNA, YNFKEQ. There are 15 residues in the CDR3. Trimming removed 0 bases from V and 1 base from J, with 7 bases in between. The CDR3 bases are TGTGCCAGCAGCCAAGACGGGACTTCCTACAATGAGCAGTTCTTC. Its protein is CASSQDGTSYNEQFF.

The chain links TRBV7-2 to TRBJ2-2; 10 bases agree with TRBD2. Germline CDR1 SGHTA, CDR2 FQGNSA. The CDR3 length is 16 residues. The trim removed 3 bases at V and 7 bases at J, leaving 8 bases unmatched. The CDR3 spells CASSFGLAVIDGELFF. The CDR3 DNA sequence: TGTGCCAGCAGCTTCGGACTAGCGGTTATCGACGGGGAGCTGTTTTTT.

This clone is a singleton in its sample. The chain employs TRBV13 and TRBJ2-5; D is undetermined. V was trimmed by 1 base and J by 1 base, leaving 1 base between them. This CDR3 region has 12 residues. Germline V gene lookup returns CDR1 PRHDT and CDR2 FYEKMQ (reference sequence). The CDR3 DNA reads as TGTGCCAGCAGCTTAGCCCAAGAGACCCAGTACTTC. It is translated as CASSLAQETQYF. Looking up the rest from reference TRBV13 and TRBJ2-5 gives the full variable domain: AAGVIQSPRHLIKEKRETATLKCYPIPRHDTVYWYQQGPGQDPQFLISFYEKMQSDKGSIPDRFSAQQFSDYHSELNMSSLELGDSALYFCASSLAQETQYFGPGTRLLVL.

V usage is TRBV4-1 and J usage is TRBJ1-5; D is unresolved. V gave up 1 base and J gave up 2 bases, with 9 bases separating them. This CDR3 spans 15 amino acids. Per the germline V gene, CDR1 is MGHRA and CDR2 is YSYEKL. The CDR3 region is CASSQAGYGNQPQHF. CDR3 DNA sequence: TGCGCCAGCAGCCAAGCGGGATATGGCAATCAGCCCCAGCATTTT.

The chain recombines TRBV28 with TRBJ2-1; perhaps TRBD2 as D (6 bases). The CDR3 extends over 12 amino acids. V lost 2 bases and J lost 12, with 11 bases in between. Germline CDR1 and CDR2: MDHEN and SYDVKM. The CDR3 spells CASSLDLGGQFF. The CDR3 DNA is TGTGCCAGCAGTTTAGATTTGGGAGGGCAGTTCTTC.

This clone is categorized as medium-sized. The gene calls are TRBV6-6 and TRBJ1-6; no clear D gene. The length of the CDR3 is 15 residues. Germline CDR1 reads MNHNY; CDR2 reads SVGAGI (reference sequence). Trimming cost V 7 bases and J 0 bases, with 10 bases left between them. CDR3 in amino acids: CASILQRSYNSPLHF. CDR3 coding DNA: TGTGCCAGCATCCTCCAGCGCTCCTATAATTCACCCCTCCACTTT.

The chain recombines TRBV30 with TRBJ2-1; no reliable D call. The CDR3 has 12 residues. The ends were cut back, 3 bases at V and 10 bases at J, with 13 bases in the middle. Germline values: CDR1 GTSNPN, CDR2 SVGIG (reference sequence). In DNA, the CDR3 is TGTGCCTGGAGGGATTTGACACCAGAGCAGTTCTTC. Translating gives CAWRDLTPEQFF.

This clone was detected only once. This chain uses TRBV9 with TRBJ2-1; the D is unclear. Germline lookup yields CDR1 SGDLS and CDR2 YYNGEE. V lost 0 bases, J lost 3 bases, and 7 bases lay in between. This CDR3 is 14 amino acids long. CDR3 loop: CASSVGGLYNEQFF. In DNA form, the CDR3 reads TGTGCCAGCAGCGTAGGTGGCCTCTACAATGAGCAGTTCTTC.

This clone was counted a single time. The gene calls are TRBV6-6 and TRBJ1-4; the D gene is possibly TRBD1 (5 bases). Trimming left V 3 bases short and J 4 bases short, with 12 bases between. This CDR3 spans 15 amino acids. Germline-derived CDR1 and CDR2 are MNHNY and SVGAGI (reference sequence). The CDR3 reads CASSYSGTINEKLFF. CDR3 sequence (DNA): TGTGCCAGCAGTTATTCCGGGACCATTAATGAAAAACTGTTTTTT.

The rearrangement uses TRBV2 and TRBJ2-1, with D possibly matching TRBD1 (6 bases). V lost 7 bases, J lost 11 bases, and 15 bases lay in between. Germline CDR1 SNHLY, CDR2 FYNNEI. This CDR3 comprises 12 residues. CDR3 sequence reads: CASITGLRKQFF. CDR3 DNA sequence: TGTGCCAGCATTACAGGGTTACGAAAGCAGTTCTTC.

In nucleotides, the CDR3 is TGTGCCAGCAGCTTGGGACCCTTGGACAAGGCCTTGCGACAGCCCCAGCATTTT. Translating gives CASSLGPLDKALRQPQHF. V usage is TRBV5-6 and J usage is TRBJ1-5; D perhaps matches TRBD1 (5 bases). The germline CDR1 and CDR2 sequences are SGHDT and YYEEEE. The V gene lost 0 bases and the J gene lost 7 bases, with 23 bases spanning the gap. CDR3 size: 18 residues.

The chain employs TRBV6-6 and TRBJ2-7; D may match TRBD1 or TRBD2 (6 bases each). The germline CDR1 and CDR2 sequences are MNHNY and SVGAGI (reference sequence). The length of the CDR3 is 15 residues. Trimming removed 2 bases at V and 5 bases at J, with 16 bases between. The CDR3 loop is CASSYGIQGTDEQYF. The CDR3 nucleotides are TGTGCCAGCAGTTACGGAATTCAGGGGACTGACGAGCAGTACTTC.

V usage is TRBV9 and J usage is TRBJ2-3; no clear D. The germline V gene has CDR1 SGDLS and CDR2 YYNGEE. The ends were cut back, 3 bases at V and 4 bases at J, with 6 bases in the middle. This CDR3 region has 12 residues. The CDR3 reads CASSGPSDTQYF. The CDR3 coding sequence is TGTGCCAGCAGCGGGCCCTCAGATACGCAGTATTTT.

As regards this clone: A read error likely explains this, since a far larger clone differs by one base. This specimen includes other DNA sequences encoding the same CDR3. The rearrangement links TRBV7-9 to TRBJ2-7; D remains ambiguous. V was clipped by 1 base and J by 3 bases, with 7 bases between them. This CDR3 is built from 13 residues. Germline V gene data show CDR1 as SEHNR and CDR2 as FQNEAQ (reference sequence). The CDR3 DNA reads TGTGCCAGCAGCTTAGGACCGAACTACGAGCAGTACGTC. As protein: CASSLGPNYEQYV.

This clone has just one count. V and J are TRBV30 and TRBJ1-3; no clear D gene. Between the trimmed V and J ends, which lost 1 base and 0 bases, there was a span of 7 bases. This CDR3 is built from 14 residues. Per germline, CDR1 GTSNPN and CDR2 SVGIG (reference sequence). CDR3 residues: CAWSGVYSGNTIYF. CDR3 DNA sequence: TGTGCCTGGAGTGGGGTCTACTCTGGAAACACCATATATTTT.

This chain links TRBV4-2 with TRBJ2-3; D remains ambiguous. The germline CDR1 and CDR2 sequences are LGHNA and YNFKEQ. This CDR3 spans 16 amino acids. Trimming removed 4 bases from V and 1 base from J, with 15 bases in between. The DNA for the CDR3 is TGTGCCAGCAGCCCCCTACACAACCTGCGCACAGATACGCAGTATTTT. Amino acids: CASSPLHNLRTDTQYF.

The table lists this clone with a count of one. The CDR3 DNA follows: TGTGCCAGCAGTTGGTTTGGGGCGGATGAGCAGTTCTTC. Amino acid sequence: CASSWFGADEQFF. V and J are TRBV6-5 and TRBJ2-1; D might be TRBD1 (5 bases). Germline values: CDR1 MNHEY, CDR2 SVGAGI. CDR3 size: 13 residues. V was trimmed by 4 bases and J by 8 bases, leaving 12 bases between them.

This clone was observed a few times. The chain links TRBV28 to TRBJ1-5; no clear D. Germline V gene lookup returns CDR1 MDHEN and CDR2 SYDVKM. Trimming cost V 6 bases and J 0 bases, with 12 bases left between them. The CDR3 covers 15 residues. CDR3 nucleotide sequence: TGTGCCAGCAGGCAGGTGGCAGCTAGCAATCAGCCCCAGCATTTT. This encodes CASRQVAASNQPQHF.